This entry is about one TCR beta chain. This record belongs to a study of blood T cell repertoires in COVID-19. Study at large: T cells, B-cell-depleted T cells, or PBMCs supplied cDNA or gDNA.

Germline loops: CDR1 SGHRS, CDR2 YFSETQ. V shed 10 bases and J shed 4 bases, with 18 bases lying between them. The CDR3 consists of 14 residues. Produced via immunoSEQ multiplex PCR; TCRdb's table is partial and in-frame only. The sample includes 170,000 or so clones, about 88% of them seen just once. This clonotype originated in a man aged 55-75 years with COVID-19, enrolled during active disease. Sequenced material: peripheral blood. The chain links TRBV5-1 to TRBJ1-3; tentative D call: TRBD1 (6 bases). The CDR3 region has the DNA TGCGCCCGCACCACGGGGGGGGCAGGAAACACCATATATTTT. As protein: CARTTGGAGNTIYF.